The entry below gives a single TCR beta chain sequence along with its context. As yet, its antigen is unknown. TCRdb keeps only in-frame clones here, not all; method: immunoSEQ multiplex PCR. The sample records more than 15,000 clones, about 80% being singletons. Each patient experienced a relapse that followed autologous stem cell transplantation, and brentuximab vedotin exposure varied. The patients, who had relapsed/refractory classical Hodgkin lymphoma, achieved best responses of complete response, partial response or progressive disease. This specimen belongs to a study of PD-1 blockade in classical Hodgkin lymphoma. Study results and caveats: The authors excluded patients who started nivolumab under 1 year after ASCT. Complete responders matched newly diagnosed patients in baseline diversity.

V was trimmed by 5 bases and J by 2 bases, leaving 18 bases between them. The germline V gene encodes CDR1 MDHEN and CDR2 SYDVKM. The CDR3 is made up of 16 amino acids. Sequences were derived from peripheral blood mononuclear cells (PBMCs), sampled at baseline. The clonotype originates from a human donor with classical Hodgkin lymphoma. This rearrangement joins TRBV28 to TRBJ1-1; a possible D gene is TRBD1 (6 bases). Here the CDR3 DNA reads TGTGCCAGCAGTCCCTACCCTAACAGGGCCAACACTGAAGCTTTCTTT. Protein product: CASSPYPNRANTEAFF.